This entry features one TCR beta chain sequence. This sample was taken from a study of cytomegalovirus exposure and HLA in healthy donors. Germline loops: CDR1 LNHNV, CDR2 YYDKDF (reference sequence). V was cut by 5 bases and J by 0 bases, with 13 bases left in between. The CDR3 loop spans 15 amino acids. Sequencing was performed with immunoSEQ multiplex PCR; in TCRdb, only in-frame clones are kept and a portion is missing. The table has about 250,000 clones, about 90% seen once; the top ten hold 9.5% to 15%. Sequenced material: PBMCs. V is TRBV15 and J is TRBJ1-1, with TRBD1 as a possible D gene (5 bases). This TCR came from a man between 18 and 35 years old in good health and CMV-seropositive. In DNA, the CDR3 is TGTGCCACCAGCGGAGGAAACAGGATGAACACTGAAGCTTTCTTT. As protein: CATSGGNRMNTEAFF.